These 25 T cell receptor beta chains came from one sample sequenced in a study of control samples from healthy donors and cancer patients. Clones were read by immunoSEQ multiplex PCR, and TCRdb kept only the in-frame ones, dropping some. The repertoire includes about 40,000 clones, about 93% of them detected once, and around 3.6% sits in the top ten. Input material: blood. The receptors here all came from a woman between 45 and 60 years old in good health.

The V call is TRBV24-1, the J call TRBJ2-7, with D possibly being TRBD1 (5 bases). CDR1 is KGHDR and CDR2 is SFDVKD in the germline V gene. The CDR3 contains 15 residues. Trimming shortened V by 5 bases and J by 5 bases, and 18 bases separated the two germline ends. CDR3 in amino acids: CATSGQGQGENEQYF. CDR3 DNA: TGTGCCACCAGTGGGCAGGGCCAGGGTGAAAACGAGCAGTACTTC.

This clone was observed a few times. V is TRBV12-2 and J is TRBJ2-3. TRBV12-2 is tagged as a pseudogene. This CDR3 region has 14 residues. The CDR3 reads CASRFGGPGGTQYF. CDR3 nucleotides: TGTGCAAGTCGCTTTGGGGGGCCTGGGGGTACGCAGTATTTT.

The chain joins TRBV28 to TRBJ2-7; the D gene is possibly TRBD1 (6 bases). The CDR3 sequence is 15 residues long. CDR1 and CDR2 from the germline V gene are MDHEN and SYDVKM. The V end was cut by 3 bases, the J end by 3 bases, with 15 bases between. The chain's CDR3 is CASSFRDKGFYEQYF. DNA of the CDR3: TGTGCCAGCAGTTTCCGGGACAAAGGCTTCTACGAGCAGTACTTC.

The chain joins TRBV9 to TRBJ2-3; D is uncertain. Germline-derived CDR1 and CDR2 are SGDLS and YYNGEE. The germline V and J ends were trimmed by 0 bases and 3 bases, with 2 bases remaining between them. The CDR3 is made up of 12 amino acids. The CDR3 is CASSVGTDTQYF. In DNA form, the CDR3 reads TGTGCCAGCAGCGTAGGAACAGATACGCAGTATTTT.

This chain uses TRBV6-1 with TRBJ2-1, with a possible D match to TRBD1 (6 bases). Germline V gene lookup returns CDR1 MNHNS and CDR2 SASEGT. Trimming cost V 1 base and J 9 bases, with 19 bases left between them. CDR3 length equals 16 residues. Written as DNA, the CDR3 is TGTGCCAGCAGTGAAGAGCGTGCAGGGGTTTATGGTGAGCAGTTCTTC. Its translation: CASSEERAGVYGEQFF.

The V call is TRBV5-1, the J call TRBJ2-2; 8 nucleotides align to TRBD2. V gave up 2 bases and J gave up 5 bases; unmatched junction bases: 11. CDR1 and CDR2 from the germline V gene are SGHRS and YFSETQ. The CDR3 is 17 amino acids. The DNA for the CDR3 is TGCGCCAGCAGCTTAGAGTACGGGAGGGTTTGGACCGGGGAGCTGTTTTTT. It translates to CASSLEYGRVWTGELFF.

The genes are TRBV9 and TRBJ1-2, with 12 bases matching TRBD1. Germline trimming cut 7 bases from V and 8 bases from J; bases unmatched to any gene: 6. The germline V gene encodes CDR1 SGDLS and CDR2 YYNGEE. CDR3 length equals 13 residues. CDR3 in DNA: TGTGCCAGCGGGGGACAGGGGGCGCGGGGCTACACCTTC. It codes for CASGGQGARGYTF.

The V call is TRBV5-5, the J call TRBJ1-5, with 9 bases identical to TRBD1. This CDR3 region has 14 residues. With V trimmed by 1 base and J by 7 bases, 3 bases remained unmatched. Germline V lookup: CDR1 SGHKS, CDR2 YYEKEE (reference sequence). This chain's CDR3 is CASSLYGTGQPQHF. The DNA for the CDR3 is TGTGCCAGCAGCTTGTATGGGACAGGGCAGCCCCAGCATTTT.

The V and J genes are TRBV28 and TRBJ2-1; D call uncertain. Trimming took 5 bases from V and 8 from J, leaving 7 bases between them. In germline, CDR1 is MDHEN, CDR2 SYDVKM. This CDR3 is built from 11 residues. CDR3 DNA: TGTGCCAGCAGTAGCCAGTATGAGCAGTTCTTC. Translated: CASSSQYEQFF.

The rearrangement uses TRBV5-1 and TRBJ2-5; no clear D. This CDR3 region has 14 residues. CDR1 and CDR2 (germline): SGHRS, YFSETQ. V was pared by 0 bases and J by 5 bases, with 11 bases between. Here the CDR3 DNA reads TGCGCCAGCAGCTTGGCCAAGGGTGCGGAGACCCAGTACTTC. Translating gives CASSLAKGAETQYF.

This rearrangement joins TRBV6-5 to TRBJ1-1; D is unresolved. CDR3 length equals 11 residues. Germline V CDR1 and CDR2: MNHEY, SVGAGI. V lost 7 bases and J 0 bases, leaving 3 bases between the germline ends. Here the CDR3 DNA reads TGTGCCAGCATAATGAACACTGAAGCTTTCTTT. Protein: CASIMNTEAFF.

This clone has a single count. The chain links TRBV29-1 to TRBJ2-7, with TRBD1 matching 8 bases. Germline values: CDR1 SQVTM, CDR2 ANQGSEA. The CDR3 spans 14 residues. The trim removed 6 bases at V and 1 base at J, leaving 8 bases unmatched. CDR3 region: CSVLGDRGSYEQYF. The CDR3 nucleotides are TGCAGCGTCCTTGGCGACAGGGGATCCTACGAGCAGTACTTC.

This chain joins TRBV4-3 and TRBJ2-2; no clear D gene. V was cut by 0 bases and J by 6 bases, with 17 bases left in between. The CDR3 extends over 17 amino acids. Germline lookup yields CDR1 LGHNA and CDR2 YSLEER. In nucleotides, the CDR3 is TGCGCCAGCAGCCAAGATAGGTTAGCAGCGTTCGCCGGGGAGCTGTTTTTT. Translation: CASSQDRLAAFAGELFF.

Remarks on this clone: Other nucleotide sequences in the sample specify the same CDR3. The chain carries TRBV9 and TRBJ1-1; tentative D call: TRBD1 (5 bases). Germline V lookup: CDR1 SGDLS, CDR2 YYNGEE. This CDR3 has 14 amino acids. The V gene lost 4 bases and the J gene lost 2 bases, with 12 bases spanning the gap. The CDR3 sequence is CASSPGTDNTEAFF. The CDR3 nucleotides read TGTGCCAGCAGCCCCGGGACGGATAACACTGAAGCTTTCTTT.

The chain recombines TRBV6-1 with TRBJ1-4; D is unclear. The V gene lost 4 bases and the J gene lost 0 bases, with 12 bases spanning the gap. The germline gives CDR1 MNHNS, CDR2 SASEGT. The CDR3 is 16 amino acids. The CDR3 sequence is CASSVRGAATNEKLFF. CDR3 DNA sequence: TGTGCCAGCAGTGTCCGAGGCGCTGCAACTAATGAAAAACTGTTTTTT.

This clone was counted once. This chain connects TRBV9 to TRBJ2-1; TRBD2 is a possible D gene (5 bases). The CDR3 is 15 residues long. V was clipped by 3 bases and J by 2 bases, with 12 bases between them. The V gene's germline CDR1 is SGDLS and CDR2 YYNGEE. This CDR3 reads CASSAYRGAYNEQFF. The DNA for the CDR3 is TGTGCCAGCAGCGCCTACCGGGGAGCCTACAATGAGCAGTTCTTC.

This clone was found once. The rearrangement joins TRBV19 to TRBJ2-3, with a tentative D call TRBD2 (5 bases). The CDR3 has 15 amino acids. Trimming shortened V by 3 bases and J by 2 bases, and 12 bases separated the two germline ends. Germline assignment: CDR1 LNHDA and CDR2 SQIVND (reference sequence). CDR3 DNA: TGTGCCAGTAGTATCGGACGGAGGTCCACAGATACGCAGTATTTT. Amino acid sequence: CASSIGRRSTDTQYF.

This clone was observed once. This sequence joins TRBV18 and TRBJ2-7; TRBD2 is a possible D gene (6 bases). CDR3 size: 15 residues. Trimming removed 5 bases at V and 0 bases at J, with 14 bases between. CDR1 KGHSH and CDR2 LQKENI come from the germline V gene. The CDR3 reads CASSTGGASSYEQYF. DNA of the CDR3: TGTGCCAGCTCAACGGGCGGGGCGAGCTCCTACGAGCAGTACTTC.

This chain uses TRBV2 with TRBJ2-1; D not resolved. The germline V gene encodes CDR1 SNHLY and CDR2 FYNNEI. The CDR3 is 11 residues long. The V and J ends lost 1 base and 8 bases respectively, with 3 bases between them. The CDR3 DNA is TGTGCCAGCAGTGAAGTAGATGAGCAGTTCTTC. Translated: CASSEVDEQFF.

The rearrangement uses TRBV28 and TRBJ1-2, with D unresolved. The ends were cut back, 7 bases at V and 6 bases at J, with 24 bases in the middle. The CDR3 spans 16 residues. The germline V gene has CDR1 MDHEN and CDR2 SYDVKM. DNA of the CDR3: TGTGCCAGCACTCTGGGTTTCGGGCCCAGCTTGGATGGCTACACCTTC. It is translated as CASTLGFGPSLDGYTF.

The chain employs TRBV5-1 and TRBJ1-4, with 8 bases matching TRBD1. This CDR3 contains 14 residues. V trimming: 3 bases; J trimming: 8 bases; junction bases outside the gene matches: 6. Germline V gene data show CDR1 as SGHRS and CDR2 as YFSETQ. DNA for the CDR3: TGCGCCAGCAGCTCTCAGGGGGCTGGGGAAAAACTGTTTTTT. Translating gives CASSSQGAGEKLFF.

This clone has a single count. V is TRBV27 and J is TRBJ2-7, with a weak D call TRBD2 (5 bases). The CDR3 covers 15 residues. Trimming pared 3 bases from V and 2 bases from J, leaving 14 bases between. Looked up from germline, CDR1 is MNHEY and CDR2 is SMNVEV (reference sequence). CDR3 nucleotide sequence: TGTGCCAGCAGTTTGTTTAATGGAGGTACCTACGAGCAGTACTTC. Amino acid sequence: CASSLFNGGTYEQYF.

As for this clone: Mismatch with germline at one junction end may stem from a read error. The CDR3 spells CASRGLAGEGLVF. The CDR3 nucleotides read TGTGCCAGCAGGGGACTAGCGGGGGAAGGATTGGTCTTC. V gene TRBV12-3 or TRBV12-4 combines with J gene TRBJ2-1, with TRBD2 matching over 14 bases. The CDR3 has 13 residues.

This chain uses TRBV4-1 with TRBJ2-5; either TRBD1 or TRBD2 may supply D (6 bases each). The ends were cut back, 2 bases at V and 4 bases at J, with 32 bases in the middle. Germline V gene sequence: CDR1 MGHRA, CDR2 YSYEKL. This CDR3 is 21 amino acids long. As DNA, the CDR3 is TGCGCCAGCAGCCAACCCGTCCGGGGGCGATTAGGCGTATATCCTATAGAGACCCAGTACTTC. Translated, it gives CASSQPVRGRLGVYPIETQYF.

The V gene is TRBV30, the J gene TRBJ1-5; no firm D call. Looked up from germline, CDR1 is GTSNPN and CDR2 is SVGIG (reference sequence). The V end was cut by 0 bases, the J end by 3 bases, with 9 bases between. CDR3 length equals 14 residues. The CDR3 reads CAWSVPALNQPQHF. CDR3 sequence (DNA): TGTGCCTGGAGTGTCCCCGCGCTCAATCAGCCCCAGCATTTT.